This T cell receptor beta chain comes out of a study of T cells in Graves' hyperthyroidism and ophthalmopathy. Looking at the study overall: Blood from the periphery was taken at initial diagnosis, before any treatment.

Regions amplified from RNA transcripts were the TCR beta CDR3 regions. The HTBI set primed first-round TCR CDR3 RT-PCR. Using its own MiXCR run on the multiplex PCR reads, TCRdb lists one record per CDR3 protein. The sample holds just under 750,000 distinct CDR3 sequences; about 35% are singletons and the top ten take less than 35%. Hyperthyroidism patients were newly diagnosed, had disease duration under 2 months, and were aged 18 to 65 years. Points from the study as a whole: Clonotypes that were expanded in thyroid above 0.001 mostly appeared in blood too.

Germline lookup yields CDR1 ENHRY and CDR2 SYGVKD. Trimming took 0 bases from V and 1 from J, leaving 9 bases between them. This CDR3 comprises 16 residues. This clonotype was picked up many times. Antigen unknown. Sequencing was performed on blood. This clonotype originated in a woman aged 40 to 50 with Graves' hyperthyroidism. The chain carries TRBV10-3 and TRBJ2-2; D might be TRBD1 (6 bases). CDR3 residues: CAISESRGLNTGELFF. CDR3 bases: TGTGCCATCAGTGAGTCCAGGGGTCTGAACACCGGGGAGCTGTTTTTT.